The following is a T cell receptor (beta chain) sequence with its context. What it binds is not known. These oral cavity squamous cell carcinomas were HPV-negative and locally advanced. The germline CDR1 and CDR2 sequences are SEHNR and FQNEAQ (reference sequence). V lost 3 bases to trimming and J lost 7 bases; unmatched junction nucleotides: 2. This CDR3 region has 14 residues. The data were taken from a study of neoadjuvant anti-PD-1 for oral cavity cancer. TCRdb's table, derived via immunoSEQ multiplex PCR, lists solely in-frame clones and lacks some. The sample has 30,000 to 35,000 clones, just under 90% seen once. Study-wide results and caveats: Pretreatment Treg/Th17 ratio correlated inversely with post-treatment tumor clonality. Post-nivolumab, blood T cell clonality was significantly elevated in non-responders.

The chain couples TRBV7-9 to TRBJ1-4, with 10 bases identical to TRBD1. The TCR was taken from a person aged 40 to 85 with oral cavity squamous cell carcinoma. The sample consisted of PBMCs, taken before nivolumab (anti-PD-1) treatment. The CDR3 reads CASSLGQGFEKLFF. The CDR3 DNA reads as TGTGCCAGCAGCTTGGGACAGGGGTTTGAAAAACTGTTTTTT.